The 27 T cell receptor beta chains below come from one sample, sequenced in a study of cytomegalovirus exposure and HLA in healthy donors. Primers included in the PCR were 60 Vbeta and 13 Jbeta primers. Sequencing was performed with immunoSEQ multiplex PCR; in TCRdb, only in-frame clones are kept and a portion is missing. The data hold about 100,000 clones, with 76% observed a single time. The source material was PBMCs. The receptors originated from a man aged 18 to 29 in good health and CMV-seronegative.

The V and J genes are TRBV2 and TRBJ2-1; 10 nucleotides agree with TRBD1. CDR3 length: 14 amino acids. The germline gives CDR1 SNHLY, CDR2 FYNNEI. Germline trimming cut 7 bases from V and 6 bases from J; bases unmatched to any gene: 6. The CDR3 nucleotides are TGTGCCAGCACGGGGGACAGGGGAGGCAATGAGCAGTTCTTC. It codes for CASTGDRGGNEQFF.

In DNA form, the CDR3 reads TGCGCCAGCAGCTTGGAGGTCGGGACAGGGATTTCCTACAATGAGCAGTTCTTC. This gives the protein CASSLEVGTGISYNEQFF. V usage is TRBV5-1 and J usage is TRBJ2-1; 9 bases are a match to TRBD1. Trimming took 0 bases from V and 1 from J; bases not matched to a gene: 8. This CDR3 spans 18 amino acids. Germline V gives CDR1 SGHRS, CDR2 YFSETQ. Looking up the rest from reference TRBV5-1 and TRBJ2-1 gives the full variable domain: KAGVTQTPRYLIKTRGQQVTLSCSPISGHRSVSWYQQTPGQGLQFLFEYFSETQRNKGNFPGRFSGRQFSNSRSEMNVSTLELGDSALYLCASSLEVGTGISYNEQFFGPGTRLTVL.

The V call is TRBV29-1, the J call TRBJ2-7, with 9 bases fitting TRBD2. V was clipped by 4 bases and J by 4 bases; unmatched bases: 8. Germline lookup yields CDR1 SQVTM and CDR2 ANQGSEA. CDR3 size: 14 residues. CDR3 nucleotides: TGCAGCGTTGTGGTTAGCGGGGGCCATTACGAGCAGTACTTC. This codes for CSVVVSGGHYEQYF.

The rearrangement links TRBV27 to TRBJ2-3; D unresolved. CDR1 and CDR2 from the germline V gene are MNHEY and SMNVEV (reference sequence). V was pared by 8 bases and J by 0 bases, with 9 bases between. CDR3 size: 13 residues. The CDR3 nucleotides read TGTGCCAGCGCAAGAGGTAGCACAGATACGCAGTATTTT. Its protein is CASARGSTDTQYF.

The chain is built from TRBV19 and TRBJ2-7; 7 bases match TRBD1. The V and J ends lost 6 bases and 2 bases, in that order; junction bases with no gene match: 7. The CDR3 length is 14 residues. Per the germline V gene, CDR1 is LNHDA and CDR2 is SQIVND (reference sequence). CDR3: CASRLTTGTYEQYF. CDR3 DNA sequence: TGTGCCAGTAGGTTGACGACAGGGACCTACGAGCAGTACTTC.

The rearrangement links TRBV15 to TRBJ2-3; 10 bases are a match to TRBD2. The germline V gene has CDR1 LNHNV and CDR2 YYDKDF (reference sequence). The CDR3 loop spans 16 amino acids. The V gene end was trimmed by 1 base and the J gene end by 6 bases; junction bases not matched to a gene: 7. The CDR3 region has the DNA TGTGCCACCAGCAGAGTCCCCCCAGCGGGGGGGGATACGCAGTATTTT. Its translation: CATSRVPPAGGDTQYF.

The chain recombines TRBV28 with TRBJ1-2; possible D gene TRBD1, 6 bases. The CDR3 totals 15 residues. Germline lookup yields CDR1 MDHEN and CDR2 SYDVKM. V was pared by 5 bases and J by 2 bases, with 15 bases between. In DNA form, the CDR3 reads TGTGCCAGCAGTGAATCGGGGGGCCTCAACTATGGCTACACCTTC. It encodes CASSESGGLNYGYTF.

V is TRBV27 and J is TRBJ1-1, with D tentatively TRBD1 (6 bases). Germline CDR1 reads MNHEY; CDR2 reads SMNVEV (reference sequence). The CDR3 spans 15 residues. Trimming took 7 bases from V and 1 from J, leaving 16 bases between them. The CDR3 sequence is CASTLTGMGNTEAFF. DNA of the CDR3: TGTGCCAGCACGCTCACAGGGATGGGGAACACTGAAGCTTTCTTT.

CDR3 nucleotide sequence: TGTGCCAGCAGCGGGGGGCTTCGGGAGCAGTACTTC. It encodes CASSGGLREQYF. The V call is TRBV28, the J call TRBJ2-7; D is perhaps TRBD2 (7 bases). The CDR3 runs 12 residues. From germline, CDR1 is MDHEN and CDR2 SYDVKM. V lost 6 bases and J lost 7, with 13 bases in between.

The chain is built from TRBV5-1 and TRBJ1-2, with a weak D call TRBD1 (6 bases). This CDR3 region has 14 residues. The germline V gene has CDR1 SGHRS and CDR2 YFSETQ. V was trimmed by 1 base and J by 6 bases, leaving 13 bases between them. Here the CDR3 DNA reads TGCGCCAGCAGCTTGTTTCAGGGGAACCATGGCTACACCTTC. Encoded protein: CASSLFQGNHGYTF.

V usage is TRBV6-1 and J usage is TRBJ1-1; TRBD1 aligns across 9 bases. Germline CDR1 and CDR2: MNHNS and SASEGT. Trimming at V came to 3 bases and at J to 7 bases, leaving 9 bases not matched to a gene. The CDR3 runs to 15 residues. The CDR3 DNA sequence: TGTGCCAGCAGTGAGCCTAGGACAGGGGTCAATGAAGCTTTCTTT. This encodes CASSEPRTGVNEAFF.

This clone was detected a few times. This specimen includes other DNA sequences encoding the same CDR3. This chain uses TRBV5-1 with TRBJ2-7; TRBD1 matches 10 bases. Germline CDR1 and CDR2: SGHRS and YFSETQ. Losses at the gene ends were 0 bases for V and 2 bases for J; bases not matched to a gene: 2. This CDR3 is built from 15 residues. This CDR3 reads CASSLGTGGTYEQYF. The CDR3 DNA sequence: TGCGCCAGCAGCTTGGGGACAGGGGGGACCTACGAGCAGTACTTC.

The rearrangement uses TRBV15 and TRBJ2-1, with TRBD2 matching over 13 bases. This CDR3 is 16 amino acids long. The germline gives CDR1 LNHNV, CDR2 YYDKDF (reference sequence). V lost 0 bases, J lost 11 bases, and 7 bases stayed unmatched. CDR3 sequence: CATSREMGLAGSQQFF. The CDR3 DNA follows: TGTGCCACCAGCAGAGAAATGGGACTAGCGGGGAGTCAGCAGTTCTTC.

V is TRBV4-1 and J is TRBJ2-7; TRBD1 is a possible D gene (6 bases). Trimming removed 0 bases from V and 2 bases from J, with 17 bases in between. The CDR3 consists of 17 residues. Germline assignment: CDR1 MGHRA and CDR2 YSYEKL. CDR3 region: CASSQETMGARAYEQYF. The CDR3 coding sequence is TGCGCCAGCAGCCAAGAGACGATGGGGGCGCGAGCCTACGAGCAGTACTTC.

The chain recombines TRBV18 with TRBJ2-3, with 9 bases matching TRBD1. The germline gives CDR1 KGHSH, CDR2 LQKENI. V lost 6 bases, J lost 0 bases, and 4 bases stayed unmatched. The CDR3 extends over 15 amino acids. CDR3 nucleotides: TGTGCCAGCTCGCGGACAGGGGTTAGCACAGATACGCAGTATTTT. Its translation is CASSRTGVSTDTQYF.

The chain carries TRBV7-9 and TRBJ2-2; a possible D gene is TRBD2 (5 bases). V was pared by 7 bases and J by 6 bases, with 12 bases between. The CDR3 is made up of 13 amino acids. Germline CDR1 is SEHNR and CDR2 is FQNEAQ (reference sequence). CDR3 nucleotides: TGTGCCAGCACCCCGGAGGTAGCCGGGGAGCTGTTTTTT. Translation gives CASTPEVAGELFF.

The gene calls are TRBV9 and TRBJ2-2; the match to TRBD1 covers 11 bases. The CDR3 is made up of 16 amino acids. Germline V gene lookup returns CDR1 SGDLS and CDR2 YYNGEE. The J segment lost 5 bases and the V segment lost 2 bases, leaving 5 bases of the junction unmatched. Here the CDR3 DNA reads TGTGCCAGCAGCGTGGGACAGGGGGAAGGGACCGGGGAGCTGTTTTTT. Amino acids: CASSVGQGEGTGELFF.

The chain employs TRBV18 and TRBJ2-4; 8 bases align to TRBD1. V dropped 3 bases and J dropped 1; count of bases not matched to a gene: 11. The CDR3 loop spans 18 amino acids. Germline V gives CDR1 KGHSH, CDR2 LQKENI. DNA of the CDR3: TGTGCCAGCTCACCCCAAGGGACAGGTGGGACGGCCAAAAACATTCAGTACTTC. Translated: CASSPQGTGGTAKNIQYF.

Remarks on this clone: This sample also contains other DNA sequences that code for the same CDR3. This chain links TRBV4-2 with TRBJ2-6; TRBD2 agrees at 8 bases. The CDR3 sequence is 16 residues long. In germline, CDR1 is LGHNA, CDR2 YNFKEQ. With V trimmed by 0 bases and J by 2 bases, 0 bases remained unmatched. Here the CDR3 DNA reads TGTGCCAGCAGCCAAGAAGCGGGGGCTGGGGCCAACGTCCTGACTTTC. It is translated as CASSQEAGAGANVLTF.

V usage is TRBV7-8 and J usage is TRBJ2-3, with D perhaps matching TRBD1 (7 bases). Per germline, CDR1 SGHVS and CDR2 FQNEAQ. Trimming took 6 bases from V and 2 from J, leaving 15 bases between them. There are 15 residues in the CDR3. The CDR3 DNA is TGTGCCAGCAGTCAGACAGGGACTGTCACAGATACGCAGTATTTT. The encoded protein is CASSQTGTVTDTQYF.

The V gene is TRBV4-3, the J gene TRBJ2-7; D unclear. Per the germline V gene, CDR1 is LGHNA and CDR2 is YSLEER. This CDR3 is built from 13 residues. V shed 1 base and J shed 6 bases, with 10 bases lying between them. The CDR3 DNA is TGCGCCAGCAGCCAAGCCCGACTCGCCGAGCAGTACTTC. Translation: CASSQARLAEQYF.

With respect to this clone: An end of the junction differs from the germline gene, which may be a read error. The rearrangement links TRBV6-6 to TRBJ1-2; D gene ambiguous. This CDR3 contains 14 residues. CDR1 and CDR2 from the germline V gene are MNHNY and SVGAGI (reference sequence). The CDR3: CASSPPGLDDGYPF. For the CDR3, the DNA is TGTGCCAGCAGCCCACCCGGACTGGACGATGGCTACCCCTTC.

The rearrangement links TRBV19 to TRBJ2-1, with a weak D call TRBD1 (5 bases). The germline V and J ends were trimmed by 4 bases and 7 bases, with 14 bases remaining between them. This CDR3 comprises 14 residues. Germline lookup yields CDR1 LNHDA and CDR2 SQIVND (reference sequence). The DNA for the CDR3 is TGTGCCAGTAGTAGGAGACAGCAGAATAATGAGCAGTTCTTC. It specifies CASSRRQQNNEQFF.

J is TRBJ2-5 and V is TRBV7-9; D is perhaps TRBD1 (6 bases). From germline, CDR1 is SEHNR and CDR2 FQNEAQ (reference sequence). The V and J ends lost 3 bases and 5 bases respectively, with 16 bases between them. The CDR3 runs to 15 residues. CDR3 DNA: TGTGCCAGCAGCTTTGGAGAACAGGGCCCCGAGACCCAGTACTTC. Protein: CASSFGEQGPETQYF.

V is TRBV5-1 and J is TRBJ1-6; unclear D gene. Germline lookup yields CDR1 SGHRS and CDR2 YFSETQ. Deletions cut 2 bases from V and 0 bases from J, with 15 bases between. This CDR3 region has 18 residues. The CDR3 DNA is TGCGCCAGCAGCTTAACCCGACTGTCCAGCTCCTATAATTCACCCCTCCACTTT. This translates into CASSLTRLSSSYNSPLHF.

This rearrangement joins TRBV9 to TRBJ1-3; D unclear. Trimming pared 4 bases from V and 1 base from J, leaving 15 bases between. This CDR3 contains 16 residues. Germline CDR1 SGDLS, CDR2 YYNGEE. CDR3 region: CASSPRGRESGNTIYF. The DNA for the CDR3 is TGTGCCAGCAGCCCGCGGGGAAGAGAATCTGGAAACACCATATATTTT.

This chain links TRBV27 with TRBJ2-7; 11 bases align to TRBD1. Germline CDR1 MNHEY, CDR2 SMNVEV (reference sequence). The CDR3 totals 15 residues. V dropped 6 bases and J dropped 6; count of bases not matched to a gene: 10. For the CDR3, the DNA is TGTGCCAGCAGCTCGTCCGGGACAGGGGGTTCCGAGCAGTACTTC. It translates to CASSSSGTGGSEQYF.